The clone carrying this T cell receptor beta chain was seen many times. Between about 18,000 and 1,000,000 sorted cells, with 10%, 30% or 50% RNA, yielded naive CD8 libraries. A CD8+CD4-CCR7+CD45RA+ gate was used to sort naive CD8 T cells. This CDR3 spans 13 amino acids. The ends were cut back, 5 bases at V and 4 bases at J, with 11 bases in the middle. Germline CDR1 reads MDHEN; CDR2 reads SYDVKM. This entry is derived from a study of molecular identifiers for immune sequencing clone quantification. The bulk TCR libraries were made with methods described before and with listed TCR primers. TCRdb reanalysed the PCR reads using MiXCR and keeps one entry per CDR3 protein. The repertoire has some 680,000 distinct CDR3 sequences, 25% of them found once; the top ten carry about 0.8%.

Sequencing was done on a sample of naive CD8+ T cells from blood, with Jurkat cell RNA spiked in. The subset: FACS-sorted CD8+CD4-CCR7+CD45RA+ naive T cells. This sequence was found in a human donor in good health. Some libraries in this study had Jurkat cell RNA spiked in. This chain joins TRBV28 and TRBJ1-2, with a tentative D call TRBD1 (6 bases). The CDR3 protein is CASSTQGSYGYTF. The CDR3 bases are TGTGCCAGCAGTACACAGGGAAGCTATGGCTACACCTTC.